This T cell receptor beta chain came from a study of shared clonotypes between healthy human individuals. Germline-derived CDR1 and CDR2 are SQVTM and ANQGSEA. The germline V and J ends were trimmed by 4 bases and 7 bases, with 14 bases remaining between them. This CDR3 contains 13 residues. Using immunoSEQ multiplex PCR, the repertoire was profiled, and TCRdb retains in-frame clones only, with some absent. This table holds some 2 million clones, approximately 94% found once. Naive CD8 cells comprised CD45RO-negative, CCR7-positively selected cells, excluding terminally differentiated effector memory CD45RA+ cells. Each sample came from a Caucasian adult donor living in Nashville, Tennessee.

This sequence originates from a man in his late teens or twenties in good health. Sequenced material: naive CD8+ T cells sorted from blood. This chain connects TRBV29-1 to TRBJ2-1; TRBD2 is a possible D gene (7 bases). CDR3 sequence: CSVAGGLVNEQFF. In nucleotides, the CDR3 is TGCAGCGTTGCGGGGGGCCTTGTGAATGAGCAGTTCTTC.